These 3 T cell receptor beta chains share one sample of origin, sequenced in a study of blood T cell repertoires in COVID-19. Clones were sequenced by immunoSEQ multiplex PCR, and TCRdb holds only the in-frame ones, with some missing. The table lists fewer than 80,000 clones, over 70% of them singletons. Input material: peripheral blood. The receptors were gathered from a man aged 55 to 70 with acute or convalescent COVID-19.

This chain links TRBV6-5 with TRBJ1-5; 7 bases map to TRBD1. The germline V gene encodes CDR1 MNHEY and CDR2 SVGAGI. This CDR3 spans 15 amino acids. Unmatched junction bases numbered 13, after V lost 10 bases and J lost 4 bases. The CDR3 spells CAITRFKQGNQPQHF. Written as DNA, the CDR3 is TGTGCCATCACCCGATTTAAACAGGGGAATCAGCCCCAGCATTTT.

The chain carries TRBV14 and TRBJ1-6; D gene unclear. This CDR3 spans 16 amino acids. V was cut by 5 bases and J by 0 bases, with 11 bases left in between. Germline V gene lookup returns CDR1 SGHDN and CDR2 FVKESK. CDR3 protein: CASSSRRGSYNSPLHF. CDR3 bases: TGTGCCAGCAGCTCCCGAAGAGGCTCCTATAATTCACCCCTCCACTTT. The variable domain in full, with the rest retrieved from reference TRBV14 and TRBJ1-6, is EAGVTQFPSHSVIEKGQTVTLRCDPISGHDNLYWYRRVMGKEIKFLLHFVKESKQDESGMPNNRFLAERTGGTYSTLKVQPAELEDSGVYFCASSSRRGSYNSPLHFGNGTRLTVT.

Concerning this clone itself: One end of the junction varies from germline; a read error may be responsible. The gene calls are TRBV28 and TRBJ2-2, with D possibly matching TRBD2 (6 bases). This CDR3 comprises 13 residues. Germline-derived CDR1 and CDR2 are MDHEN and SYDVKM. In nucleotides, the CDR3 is TGTGCCAGCAGATTATCGCAGGGAGGAGAGCTGTTTTTT. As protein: CASRLSQGGELFF.